A single sample gave rise to the 2 T cell receptor beta chains below, sequenced in a study of blood T cell repertoires in COVID-19. Produced via immunoSEQ multiplex PCR; TCRdb's table is partial and in-frame only. The table lists about 490,000 clones, 80% to 90% of them singletons. Material: peripheral blood. The receptors were sampled from a human donor in a cohort sampled during active COVID-19.

This clone was observed a single time. V gene TRBV10-3 combines with J gene TRBJ1-2; D is possibly TRBD1 (6 bases). Per the germline V gene, CDR1 is ENHRY and CDR2 is SYGVKD. The V end was cut by 4 bases, the J end by 4 bases, with 13 bases between. This CDR3 spans 14 amino acids. CDR3 region: CAISVGQNLYGYTF. CDR3 DNA sequence: TGTGCCATCAGTGTAGGACAGAACCTCTATGGCTACACCTTC.

This sequence joins TRBV28 and TRBJ2-7; 12 positions agree with TRBD2. The trim removed 7 bases at V and 4 bases at J, leaving 11 bases unmatched. Germline CDR1 MDHEN, CDR2 SYDVKM. This CDR3 comprises 16 residues. The CDR3 region is CASTLAGGIDGYEQYF. CDR3 DNA sequence: TGTGCCAGCACACTAGCGGGAGGAATTGATGGGTACGAGCAGTACTTC.